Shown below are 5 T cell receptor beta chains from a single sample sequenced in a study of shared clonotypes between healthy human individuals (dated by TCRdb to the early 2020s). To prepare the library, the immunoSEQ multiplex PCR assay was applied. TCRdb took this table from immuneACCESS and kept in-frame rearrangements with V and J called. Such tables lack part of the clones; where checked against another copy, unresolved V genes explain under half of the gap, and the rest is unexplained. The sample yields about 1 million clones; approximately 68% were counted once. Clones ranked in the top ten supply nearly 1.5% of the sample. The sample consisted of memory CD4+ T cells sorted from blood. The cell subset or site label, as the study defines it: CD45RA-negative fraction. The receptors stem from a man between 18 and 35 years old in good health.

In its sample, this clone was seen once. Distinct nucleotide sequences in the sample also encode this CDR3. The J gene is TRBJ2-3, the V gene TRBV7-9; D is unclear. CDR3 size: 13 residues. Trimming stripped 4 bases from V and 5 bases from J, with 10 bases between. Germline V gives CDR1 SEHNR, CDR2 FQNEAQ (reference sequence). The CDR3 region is CASSSGPGDTQYF. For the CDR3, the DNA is TGTGCCAGCAGCTCTGGACCGGGAGATACGCAGTATTTT. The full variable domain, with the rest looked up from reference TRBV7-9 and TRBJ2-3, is DTGVSQNPRHKITKRGQNVTFRCDPISEHNRLYWYRQTLGQGPEFLTYFQNEAQLEKSRLLSDRFSAERPKGSFSTLEIQRTEQGDSAMYLCASSSGPGDTQYFGPGTRLTVL.

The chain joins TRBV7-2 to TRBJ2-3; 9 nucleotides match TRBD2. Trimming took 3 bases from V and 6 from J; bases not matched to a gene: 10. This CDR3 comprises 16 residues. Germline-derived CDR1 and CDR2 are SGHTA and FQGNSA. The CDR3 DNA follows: TGTGCCAGCAGCTTCGATCTAGCGGGGTTCTCTGATACGCAGTATTTT. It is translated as CASSFDLAGFSDTQYF. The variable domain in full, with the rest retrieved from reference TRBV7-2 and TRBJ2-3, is GAGVSQSPSNKVTEKGKDVELRCDPISGHTALYWYRQSLGQGLEFLIYFQGNSAPDKSGLPSDRFSAERTGGSVSTLTIQRTQQEDSAVYLCASSFDLAGFSDTQYFGPGTRLTVL.

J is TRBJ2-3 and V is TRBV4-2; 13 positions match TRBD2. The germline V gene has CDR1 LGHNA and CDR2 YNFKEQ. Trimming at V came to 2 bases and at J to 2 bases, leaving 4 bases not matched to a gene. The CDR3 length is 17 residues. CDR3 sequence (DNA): TGTGCCAGCAGCCAAAGGACTAGCGGGGGTCTCACAGATACGCAGTATTTT. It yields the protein CASSQRTSGGLTDTQYF.

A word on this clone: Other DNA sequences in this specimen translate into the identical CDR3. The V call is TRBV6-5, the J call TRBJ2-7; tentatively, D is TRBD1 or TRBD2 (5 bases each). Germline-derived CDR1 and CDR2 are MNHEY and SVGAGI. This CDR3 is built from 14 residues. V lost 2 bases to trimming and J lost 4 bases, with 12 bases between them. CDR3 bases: TGTGCCAGCAGTTACCGGGACGGAGGATACGAGCAGTACTTC. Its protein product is CASSYRDGGYEQYF.

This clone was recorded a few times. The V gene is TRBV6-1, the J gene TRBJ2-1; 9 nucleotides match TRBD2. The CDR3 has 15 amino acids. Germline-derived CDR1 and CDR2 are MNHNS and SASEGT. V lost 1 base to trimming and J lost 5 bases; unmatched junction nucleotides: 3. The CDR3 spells CASSEGLAGNNEQFF. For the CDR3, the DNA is TGTGCCAGCAGTGAAGGGCTAGCGGGGAACAATGAGCAGTTCTTC.